A selection of T cell receptor beta chains follows, all from one sample in a study of cytomegalovirus exposure and HLA in healthy donors. The repertoire was sequenced with immunoSEQ multiplex PCR; TCRdb's copy has only in-frame clones and lacks some. Of about 200,000 clones listed, 75% to 90% are singletons. Material for sequencing was PBMCs. All receptors derive from a woman aged 50 to 60 in good health and CMV-seropositive. Each CDR3 is given with its conserved first and last residue. A D gene is named only where the DNA matches it firmly. Clone size is given for some rows only: seen once, a few or many times, or a class if the clone is expanded.

d_call clone_size j_call v_call cdr3_nt cdr3_aa
. . TRBJ2-2 TRBV4-3 TGCGCCAGCACTCGACAGGTTAACACCGGGGAGCTGTTTTTT CASTRQVNTGELFF
. once TRBJ2-3 TRBV18 TGTGCCAGCTCTCGCGGGGATGGTCCAGATACGCAGTATTTT CASSRGDGPDTQYF
. . TRBJ2-2 TRBV9 TGTGCCAGCAGCGCCGACCCCAGGGCCCCCACCGGGGAGCTGTTTTTT CASSADPRAPTGELFF
TRBD1 . TRBJ2-1 TRBV6-5 TGTGCCAGCAGCATCAGGACAGGGTACAATGAGCAGTTCTTC CASSIRTGYNEQFF
. . TRBJ1-5 TRBV28 TGTGCCAGCAGAAAAACAGGGTTGGGCAATCAGCCCCAGCATTTT CASRKTGLGNQPQHF
. . TRBJ2-2 TRBV11-1 TGTGCCAGCAGCTTCTTTTCGAACACCGGGGAGCTGTTTTTT CASSFFSNTGELFF
TRBD1 . TRBJ2-1 TRBV6-1 TGTGCCAGCAGTTGGGACAGAAGGTATGAGCAGTTCTTC CASSWDRRYEQFF
. . TRBJ2-7 TRBV28 TGTGCCAGCAGTTTAGGGCAGCTCTACGAGCAGTACTTC CASSLGQLYEQYF
. . TRBJ1-4 TRBV11-2 TGTGCCAGCACCATGGGGCGGACTAATGAAAAACTGTTTTTT CASTMGRTNEKLFF
TRBD2 . TRBJ2-1 TRBV14 TGTGCCAGCAGCCATACTAGCGCCCGTTGGAATGAGCAGTTCTTC CASSHTSARWNEQFF
. . TRBJ1-1 TRBV10-1 TGCGCCAGCAGTGAGTCTGAGGGCGTGGGCACTGAAGCTTTCTTT CASSESEGVGTEAFF
. . TRBJ1-2 TRBV25-1 TGTGCCAGCAGTGAAACCGGCCGGAGGGGCTATGGCTACACCTTC CASSETGRRGYGYTF